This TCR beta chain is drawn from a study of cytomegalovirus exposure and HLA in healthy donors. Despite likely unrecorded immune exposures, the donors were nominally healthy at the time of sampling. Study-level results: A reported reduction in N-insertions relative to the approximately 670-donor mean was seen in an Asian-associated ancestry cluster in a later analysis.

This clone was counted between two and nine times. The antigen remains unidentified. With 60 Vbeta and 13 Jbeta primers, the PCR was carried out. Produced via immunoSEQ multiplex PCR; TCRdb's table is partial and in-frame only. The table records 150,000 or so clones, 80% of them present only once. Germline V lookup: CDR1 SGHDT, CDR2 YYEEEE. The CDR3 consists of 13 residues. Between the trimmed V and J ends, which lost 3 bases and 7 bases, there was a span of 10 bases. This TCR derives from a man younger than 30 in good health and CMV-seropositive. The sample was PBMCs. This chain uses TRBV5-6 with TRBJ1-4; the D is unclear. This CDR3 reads CASSWGGREKLFF. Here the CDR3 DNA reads TGTGCCAGCAGCTGGGGAGGGCGTGAAAAACTGTTTTTT.